This T cell receptor beta chain derives from a study of blood T cell repertoires in COVID-19. A few counts support this clone. Trimming removed 8 bases from V and 0 bases from J, with 14 bases in between. This CDR3 contains 14 residues. CDR1 and CDR2 from the germline V gene are MNHEY and SVGAGI. The authors' processing: Amplifying reference gene primers gave estimates of nucleated cell counts. The assay was immunoSEQ multiplex PCR, and TCRdb's table has in-frame clones only and misses some. V and J calls and clone size follow that table, whereas D and trimming were derived from the DNA. The sample includes more than 85,000 clones, around 78% of them seen just once.

The TCR originated in a woman aged 55-70 years with acute or convalescent COVID-19. Specimen: peripheral blood. The V and J genes are TRBV6-5 and TRBJ2-7; the D gene is possibly TRBD2 (6 bases). The CDR3 here is CASRPTGSSYEQYF. In DNA form, the CDR3 reads TGTGCCAGCCGACCAACCGGGAGCTCCTACGAGCAGTACTTC.